What follows are 28 T cell receptor beta chains derived from one specimen sequenced in a study of blood T cell repertoires in COVID-19. The table came from immunoSEQ multiplex PCR; TCRdb's copy has only in-frame clones and leaves some out. The repertoire holds about 82,000 clones, roughly 80% seen once, with 9.5% to 15% in the top ten. The sample consisted of peripheral blood. Receptor source: a woman aged 40 to 50 with active or convalescent COVID-19.

V usage is TRBV7-9 and J usage is TRBJ1-5; tentative D call: TRBD1 (6 bases). Germline assignment: CDR1 SEHNR and CDR2 FQNEAQ (reference sequence). The CDR3 contains 14 residues. The V end lost 3 bases, the J end lost 0 bases, and 6 bases lay between the germline ends. CDR3 nucleotide sequence: TGTGCCAGCAGCTTGGACAGTAGCAATCAGCCCCAGCATTTT. It encodes CASSLDSSNQPQHF.

The chain carries TRBV6-5 and TRBJ2-2, with 7 bases lining up with TRBD2. The CDR3 covers 14 residues. Trimming cost V 8 bases and J 3 bases; bases outside gene matches: 6. Germline V lookup: CDR1 MNHEY, CDR2 SVGAGI. This CDR3 reads CASGREGYTGELFF. The CDR3 coding sequence is TGTGCCAGCGGTAGGGAGGGGTACACCGGGGAGCTGTTTTTT.

Only one count was recorded for this clone. The chain recombines TRBV5-1 with TRBJ2-1; tentatively, D is TRBD1 (6 bases). Germline CDR1 SGHRS, CDR2 YFSETQ. V lost 3 bases and J 6 bases, leaving 16 bases between the germline ends. The CDR3 spans 15 residues. CDR3 in DNA: TGCGCCAGCAGCTCAGGGGCGGGCCTACTCAATGAGCAGTTCTTC. It specifies CASSSGAGLLNEQFF. Supplemented by reference TRBV5-1 and TRBJ2-1, the full variable domain reads KAGVTQTPRYLIKTRGQQVTLSCSPISGHRSVSWYQQTPGQGLQFLFEYFSETQRNKGNFPGRFSGRQFSNSRSEMNVSTLELGDSALYLCASSSGAGLLNEQFFGPGTRLTVL.

The chain links TRBV24-1 to TRBJ2-3, with D tentatively TRBD2 (6 bases). V lost 8 bases to trimming and J lost 2 bases, with 13 bases between them. Germline-derived CDR1 and CDR2 are KGHDR and SFDVKD. The CDR3 has 14 amino acids. This CDR3 is CATTTGGDTDTQYF. In DNA form, the CDR3 reads TGTGCCACCACTACCGGCGGGGACACAGATACGCAGTATTTT.

This clone has a handful of counts. The gene calls are TRBV27 and TRBJ1-5; D call uncertain. Per the germline V gene, CDR1 is MNHEY and CDR2 is SMNVEV (reference sequence). Trimming pared 4 bases from V and 4 bases from J, leaving 8 bases between. CDR3 length: 13 residues. CDR3: CASSYERNQPQHF. Here the CDR3 DNA reads TGTGCCAGCAGTTATGAGAGGAATCAGCCCCAGCATTTT.

This chain connects TRBV7-3 to TRBJ2-1; 7 bases align to TRBD2. The V gene end was trimmed by 1 base and the J gene end by 10 bases; junction bases not matched to a gene: 13. CDR3 length: 16 amino acids. Germline lookup yields CDR1 SGHTA and CDR2 FQGTGA. CDR3 protein: CASSLSARAGSMEQFF. Written as DNA, the CDR3 is TGTGCCAGCAGCTTAAGCGCCCGAGCGGGGTCTATGGAGCAGTTCTTC.

The chain is built from TRBV3-1 (or the pseudogene TRBV3-2) and TRBJ1-3; D ambiguous. V dropped 2 bases and J dropped 0 bases, with 5 bases sitting between them. Germline lookup yields CDR1 LGHDT and CDR2 YNNKEL (reference sequence). The CDR3 loop spans 14 amino acids. This chain's CDR3 is CASSQSSSGNTIYF. CDR3 DNA sequence: TGTGCCAGCAGCCAAAGCTCCTCTGGAAACACCATATATTTT.

This clone has a handful of counts. V gene TRBV27 combines with J gene TRBJ2-7; D might be TRBD1 (5 bases). The CDR3 contains 14 residues. The germline V and J ends were trimmed by 3 bases and 6 bases, with 15 bases remaining between them. CDR1 and CDR2 from the germline V gene are MNHEY and SMNVEV (reference sequence). The CDR3 DNA sequence: TGTGCCAGCAGTTTTAATCCCCAGGGAACCGAGCAGTACTTC. This encodes CASSFNPQGTEQYF.

CDR3 bases: TGCAGCGTGGATACAGGCTCTGGGGCCAACGTCCTGACTTTC. Translation: CSVDTGSGANVLTF. The chain employs TRBV29-1 and TRBJ2-6; maybe TRBD1 (5 bases). The germline V gene has CDR1 SQVTM and CDR2 ANQGSEA. Trimming cost V 6 bases and J 0 bases, with 9 bases left between them. The CDR3 totals 14 residues.

This chain joins TRBV21-1 and TRBJ1-2; TRBD1, as called in the table, went unchecked against the DNA. TRBV21-1 is termed a pseudogene. CDR3 length: 15 amino acids. DNA for the CDR3: TGTGCCAGCAGCAAACCGGGGACAGGGGGCCGGGGCTACACCTTC. The encoded protein is CASSKPGTGGRGYTF.

V is TRBV19 and J is TRBJ2-1; D is perhaps TRBD1 (6 bases). The germline V gene encodes CDR1 LNHDA and CDR2 SQIVND (reference sequence). Trimming shortened V by 0 bases and J by 4 bases, and 10 bases separated the two germline ends. The CDR3 is made up of 15 amino acids. The CDR3 nucleotides are TGTGCCAGTAGTATAGAAGGGGGTCGGTACAATGAGCAGTTCTTC. Encoded protein: CASSIEGGRYNEQFF.

The rearrangement joins TRBV4-2 to TRBJ2-1; 7 nucleotides match TRBD2. Trimming took 2 bases from V and 6 from J; bases not matched to a gene: 4. The CDR3 is 14 amino acids. In germline, CDR1 is LGHNA, CDR2 YNFKEQ. CDR3: CASSQPSGFNEQFF. The CDR3 DNA reads as TGTGCCAGCAGCCAACCTAGCGGCTTCAATGAGCAGTTCTTC.

The chain uses TRBV13 and TRBJ2-5; 10 nucleotides match TRBD2. This CDR3 has 16 amino acids. Germline V gene sequence: CDR1 PRHDT, CDR2 FYEKMQ (reference sequence). V lost 1 base, J lost 7 bases, and 9 bases stayed unmatched. The CDR3 coding sequence is TGTGCCAGCAGCTTAGCGGCTAGCGGGAGTTCGGTGACCCAGTACTTC. This gives the protein CASSLAASGSSVTQYF.

The chain uses TRBV6-5 and TRBJ1-1; 7 bases agree with TRBD1. The V and J ends lost 7 bases and 6 bases, in that order; junction bases with no gene match: 8. CDR1 MNHEY and CDR2 SVGAGI come from the germline V gene. The CDR3 spans 13 residues. Here the CDR3 DNA reads TGTGCCAGCACCCAGACAGGGTGGCCTGAAGCTTTCTTT. Protein sequence: CASTQTGWPEAFF.

This chain links TRBV3-1 (or the pseudogene TRBV3-2) with TRBJ1-3; the match to TRBD1 covers 8 bases. CDR3 length: 14 residues. V lost 7 bases, J lost 2 bases, and 4 bases stayed unmatched. Per germline, CDR1 LGHDT and CDR2 YNNKEL (reference sequence). CDR3 DNA: TGTGCCAGCACTACGACAGGGGCTGGAAACACCATATATTTT. Translating gives CASTTTGAGNTIYF.

The chain is built from TRBV19 and TRBJ1-5, with 9 bases lining up with TRBD1. CDR3 length equals 18 residues. Unmatched junction bases numbered 15, after V lost 3 bases and J lost 6 bases. The germline CDR1 and CDR2 sequences are LNHDA and SQIVND (reference sequence). CDR3 sequence: CASSMGRQGQGRGQPQHF. CDR3 DNA sequence: TGTGCCAGTAGTATGGGAAGACAGGGACAGGGTCGCGGTCAGCCCCAGCATTTT.

This sequence joins TRBV28 and TRBJ2-3; TRBD2 agrees at 11 bases. CDR3 size: 21 residues. V lost 3 bases and J lost 4; bases outside the gene matches: 21. The V gene's germline CDR1 is MDHEN and CDR2 SYDVKM. CDR3 in DNA: TGTGCCAGCAGTTTTAACAGCCTCTCCGGTAGCGGGAGGGCCCCCTCAGATACGCAGTATTTT. Translation: CASSFNSLSGSGRAPSDTQYF.

This chain uses TRBV6-5 with TRBJ2-3, with D maybe TRBD1 (6 bases). The CDR3 consists of 15 residues. From germline, CDR1 is MNHEY and CDR2 SVGAGI. V was cut by 2 bases and J by 2 bases, with 11 bases left in between. CDR3 region: CASSYGGLTTDTQYF. As DNA, the CDR3 is TGTGCCAGCAGTTACGGGGGCTTAACCACAGATACGCAGTATTTT.

The gene calls are TRBV5-1 and TRBJ2-2; 7 positions agree with TRBD2. Germline V CDR1 and CDR2: SGHRS, YFSETQ. The CDR3 is made up of 14 amino acids. The V segment lost 4 bases and the J segment 2 bases; nucleotides outside the gene matches: 2. The CDR3 region has the DNA TGCGCCAGCAGCCCGGGACTAAACACCGGGGAGCTGTTTTTT. Residues: CASSPGLNTGELFF. Together with reference TRBV5-1 and TRBJ2-2, the CDR3 gives the full variable domain: KAGVTQTPRYLIKTRGQQVTLSCSPISGHRSVSWYQQTPGQGLQFLFEYFSETQRNKGNFPGRFSGRQFSNSRSEMNVSTLELGDSALYLCASSPGLNTGELFFGEGSRLTVL.

The genes are TRBV21-1 and TRBJ1-2; the table's D call, TRBD1, was not checked against the DNA. TRBV21-1 is assigned pseudogene status. This CDR3 is built from 14 residues. CDR3: CASSKDSCICGYTF. CDR3 nucleotide sequence: TGTGCCAGCAGCAAAGACAGCTGCATCTGTGGCTACACCTTC.

V usage is TRBV7-2 and J usage is TRBJ1-2; no clear D. V was clipped by 2 bases and J by 4 bases, with 8 bases between them. Germline-derived CDR1 and CDR2 are SGHTA and FQGNSA. This CDR3 is built from 13 residues. This chain's CDR3 is CASSLPGSYGYTF. CDR3 in DNA: TGTGCCAGCAGCTTACCCGGGTCCTATGGCTACACCTTC.

The rearrangement joins TRBV2 to TRBJ1-6, with 9 bases fitting TRBD1. Germline-derived CDR1 and CDR2 are SNHLY and FYNNEI. This CDR3 is 15 amino acids long. V trimming: 5 bases; J trimming: 5 bases; junction bases outside the gene matches: 4. In DNA, the CDR3 is TGTGCCAGCAGTTCGGACAGGGGCGATAATTCACCCCTCCACTTT. This encodes CASSSDRGDNSPLHF.

The chain employs TRBV7-9 and TRBJ2-7, with 8 bases that match TRBD2. The V gene's germline CDR1 is SEHNR and CDR2 FQNEAQ (reference sequence). This CDR3 contains 16 residues. Trimming cost V 2 bases and J 2 bases; bases outside gene matches: 8. The CDR3 DNA follows: TGTGCCAGCAGCTTAAGCGTGATAGCGGGACCCTACGAGCAGTACTTC. It is translated as CASSLSVIAGPYEQYF.

The rearrangement links TRBV4-1 to TRBJ1-4; D is unresolved. The germline CDR1 and CDR2 sequences are MGHRA and YSYEKL. CDR3 size: 16 residues. The germline V and J ends were trimmed by 1 base and 4 bases, with 13 bases remaining between them. The CDR3: CASSQGGYSFNEKLFF. CDR3 nucleotides: TGCGCCAGCAGCCAAGGTGGTTACAGCTTTAATGAAAAACTGTTTTTT.

This chain uses TRBV28 with TRBJ2-7, with 10 nucleotides matching TRBD2. The CDR3 has 15 residues. V shed 6 bases, J shed 3 bases, and the junction held 8 bases outside the gene matches. Germline V gives CDR1 MDHEN, CDR2 SYDVKM. The CDR3 nucleotides are TGTGCCAGCAGCCTCTCCGGGACTAGCGTCTACGAGCAGTACTTC. The encoded protein is CASSLSGTSVYEQYF. Drawing the rest from reference TRBV28 and TRBJ2-7, the complete variable domain is DVKVTQSSRYLVKRTGEKVFLECVQDMDHENMFWYRQDPGLGLRLIYFSYDVKMKEKGDIPEGYSVSREKKERFSLILESASTNQTSMYLCASSLSGTSVYEQYFGPGTRLTVT.

The table lists this clone with a few counts. The chain recombines TRBV28 with TRBJ2-7; TRBD2 aligns across 7 bases. The junction had 6 bases not matched to a gene; V was cut back by 1 base and J by 3 bases. The CDR3 length is 15 residues. Germline loops: CDR1 MDHEN, CDR2 SYDVKM. This chain's CDR3 is CASSLLGGTSYEQYF. The DNA for the CDR3 is TGTGCCAGCAGTTTATTGGGGGGGACCAGCTACGAGCAGTACTTC.

J is TRBJ2-5 and V is TRBV29-1; a possible D gene is TRBD2 (6 bases). Germline CDR1 and CDR2: SQVTM and ANQGSEA. This CDR3 spans 13 amino acids. V was pared by 4 bases and J by 2 bases, with 11 bases between. The chain's CDR3 is CSVAMTSQETQYF. The CDR3, as DNA: TGCAGCGTTGCTATGACTAGTCAAGAGACCCAGTACTTC.

V gene TRBV3-1 (or the pseudogene TRBV3-2) combines with J gene TRBJ1-1; D gene uncertain. The CDR3 spans 12 residues. V gave up 2 bases and J gave up 5 bases, with 6 bases separating them. Germline V gene sequence: CDR1 LGHDT, CDR2 YNNKEL (reference sequence). The CDR3 loop reads CASSQTRTEAFF. The CDR3 DNA reads as TGTGCCAGCAGCCAAACGAGGACTGAAGCTTTCTTT.